These 17 T cell receptor beta chains share one sample of origin, sequenced in a study of blood T cell repertoires in COVID-19 (TCRdb year 2020). The library was made by the immunoSEQ multiplex PCR assay. Not all clones reach the TCRdb copy of this immuneACCESS table, which keeps in-frame sequences only. Checked studies attribute under half of the gap to unresolved V genes and leave the rest unexplained. In all, the sample holds under 130,000 clones, and around 86% of those were seen once. Together, the top ten hold around 4.1% of the sample. Sample: peripheral blood. These receptors came from a middle-aged man with acute or convalescent COVID-19.

The chain links TRBV5-4 to TRBJ2-2; 11 bases agree with TRBD2. CDR1 and CDR2 from the germline V gene are SGHNT and YYREEE (reference sequence). CDR3 length: 17 amino acids. V lost 4 bases, J lost 1 base, and 6 bases stayed unmatched. The CDR3 region has the DNA TGTGCCAGCAGCCCGGGACTAGCGGAACGGAACACCGGGGAGCTGTTTTTT. Its translation is CASSPGLAERNTGELFF.

This clone has just one count. The chain joins TRBV19 to TRBJ1-2; 7 bases line up with TRBD1. V was clipped by 10 bases and J by 4 bases; unmatched bases: 12. CDR3 size: 14 residues. The V gene's germline CDR1 is LNHDA and CDR2 SQIVND (reference sequence). The chain's CDR3 is CATKKGQLTYGYTF. DNA of the CDR3: TGTGCCACCAAAAAGGGACAGTTAACCTATGGCTACACCTTC. Full variable domain (outside the CDR3, taken from reference TRBV19 and TRBJ1-2): DGGITQSPKYLFRKEGQNVTLSCEQNLNHDAMYWYRQDPGQGLRLIYYSQIVNDFQKGDIAEGYSVSREKKESFPLTVTSAQKNPTAFYLCATKKGQLTYGYTFGSGTRLTVV.

This rearrangement joins TRBV5-1 to TRBJ2-7; TRBD2 matches at 11 bases. This CDR3 comprises 15 residues. Germline V gene sequence: CDR1 SGHRS, CDR2 YFSETQ. Trimming took 4 bases from V and 3 from J; bases not matched to a gene: 6. CDR3 sequence reads: CASSPKLAGVYEQYF. The DNA for the CDR3 is TGCGCCAGCAGCCCGAAACTAGCGGGAGTCTACGAGCAGTACTTC.

The chain recombines TRBV6-5 with TRBJ1-5, with D possibly matching TRBD1 (6 bases). This CDR3 region has 15 residues. Trimming stripped 9 bases from V and 6 bases from J, with 21 bases between. Germline CDR1 reads MNHEY; CDR2 reads SVGAGI. For the CDR3, the DNA is TGTGCCAGGCTGAGGGACATCGTAGCGGGTCAGCCCCAGCATTTT. The encoded protein is CARLRDIVAGQPQHF.

This clone showed up just a few times. The genes are TRBV24-1 and TRBJ1-2; possibly TRBD1 for D (6 bases). Germline CDR1 is KGHDR and CDR2 is SFDVKD. The CDR3 consists of 14 residues. Deletions cut 4 bases from V and 7 bases from J, with 15 bases between. The chain's CDR3 is CATSETGKGSGYTF. The CDR3 DNA follows: TGTGCCACCAGTGAGACAGGTAAAGGCAGTGGCTACACCTTC.

V usage is TRBV7-9 and J usage is TRBJ1-1, with D perhaps matching TRBD1 (6 bases). The CDR3 runs 13 residues. Germline-derived CDR1 and CDR2 are SEHNR and FQNEAQ (reference sequence). Trimming pared 5 bases from V and 1 base from J, leaving 8 bases between. CDR3 DNA sequence: TGTGCCAGCAGCATACAGGGGAACACTGAAGCTTTCTTT. It encodes CASSIQGNTEAFF.

In DNA, the CDR3 is TGTGCCAGCTGCACGTCCGGGACACCCGCCTACGAGCAGTACTTC. Amino acids: CASCTSGTPAYEQYF. The gene calls are TRBV6-5 and TRBJ2-7; possible D gene TRBD1, 6 bases. Looked up from germline, CDR1 is MNHEY and CDR2 is SVGAGI. The CDR3 length is 15 residues. V was cut by 8 bases and J by 2 bases, with 19 bases left in between.

This clone was detected only once. V is TRBV7-3 and J is TRBJ2-1; TRBD1 aligns across 9 bases. This CDR3 contains 15 residues. The J segment lost 2 bases and the V segment lost 5 bases, leaving 4 bases of the junction unmatched. Germline CDR1 reads SGHTA; CDR2 reads FQGTGA. The CDR3 DNA is TGTGCCAGCAGCCGCACAGGGGGCCCCTACAATGAGCAGTTCTTC. It specifies CASSRTGGPYNEQFF. The full variable domain, completed using reference TRBV7-3 and TRBJ2-1, is GAGVSQTPSNKVTEKGKYVELRCDPISGHTALYWYRQSLGQGPEFLIYFQGTGAADDSGLPNDRFFAVRPEGSVSTLKIQRTERGDSAVYLCASSRTGGPYNEQFFGPGTRLTVL.

This chain uses TRBV27 with TRBJ1-6; 9 nucleotides line up with TRBD1. Per the germline V gene, CDR1 is MNHEY and CDR2 is SMNVEV (reference sequence). This CDR3 region has 17 residues. Trimming at V came to 7 bases and at J to 0 bases, leaving 7 bases not matched to a gene. CDR3 bases: TGTGCCAGCAAGATGGGACAGGGAAGCTCCTATAATTCACCCCTCCACTTT. Residues: CASKMGQGSSYNSPLHF.

The J gene is TRBJ1-4, the V gene TRBV6-6, with D possibly matching TRBD1 (5 bases). The CDR3 spans 15 residues. Germline V gene lookup returns CDR1 MNHNY and CDR2 SVGAGI (reference sequence). Trimming left V 5 bases short and J 2 bases short, with 12 bases between. The CDR3 DNA sequence: TGTGCCAGCAGTAAAACCAGGGTCACTAATGAAAAACTGTTTTTT. Its translation is CASSKTRVTNEKLFF.

The chain couples TRBV6-5 to TRBJ2-2, with TRBD2 as a possible D gene (5 bases). V was clipped by 7 bases and J by 0 bases, with 9 bases between them. Looked up from germline, CDR1 is MNHEY and CDR2 is SVGAGI. The CDR3 consists of 14 residues. The CDR3 reads CASTPGTNTGELFF. The CDR3 DNA reads as TGTGCCAGCACTCCGGGGACGAACACCGGGGAGCTGTTTTTT.

This chain links TRBV27 with TRBJ2-1; 8 positions match TRBD2. Germline CDR1 and CDR2: MNHEY and SMNVEV (reference sequence). The V and J ends lost 0 bases and 7 bases, in that order; junction bases with no gene match: 5. The CDR3 runs 15 residues. The CDR3, as DNA: TGTGCCAGCAGTTTATCGGCGGGGGGCGGAAATGAGCAGTTCTTC. Residues: CASSLSAGGGNEQFF.

The table lists this clone with a few counts. The gene calls are TRBV6-2 or TRBV6-3 and TRBJ1-1; D perhaps matches TRBD1 (6 bases). The germline V gene encodes CDR1 MNHEY and CDR2 SVGEGT. Trimming stripped 5 bases from V and 1 base from J, with 14 bases between. The CDR3 has 15 residues. The CDR3 sequence is CASSPYGGANTEAFF. CDR3 DNA: TGTGCCAGCAGTCCCTATGGGGGGGCGAACACTGAAGCTTTCTTT.

The rearrangement joins TRBV15 to TRBJ1-4; D unresolved. The CDR3 spans 14 residues. Germline CDR1 and CDR2: LNHNV and YYDKDF (reference sequence). Trimming pared 5 bases from V and 0 bases from J, leaving 7 bases between. The CDR3 reads CATSPGATNEKLFF. CDR3 DNA: TGTGCCACCAGCCCAGGTGCAACTAATGAAAAACTGTTTTTT.

This rearrangement joins TRBV2 to TRBJ1-3, with 9 bases identical to TRBD1. The J segment lost 1 base and the V segment lost 4 bases, leaving 14 bases of the junction unmatched. Germline V lookup: CDR1 SNHLY, CDR2 FYNNEI. This CDR3 is built from 19 residues. The chain's CDR3 is CASSAGQGSRWASGNTIYF. The CDR3 nucleotides read TGTGCCAGCAGTGCCGGACAGGGGAGTCGTTGGGCTTCTGGAAACACCATATATTTT.

This clone was observed a single time. The CDR3 sequence is CAWSVDRGGQQETQYF. The CDR3 nucleotides read TGTGCCTGGAGTGTAGATCGCGGCGGACAACAAGAGACCCAGTACTTC. The chain recombines TRBV30 with TRBJ2-5; D might be TRBD1 (5 bases). Germline values: CDR1 GTSNPN, CDR2 SVGIG (reference sequence). V was shortened by 0 bases and J by 2 bases, with 16 bases between the two germline ends. The CDR3 sequence is 16 residues long.

The chain couples TRBV7-9 to TRBJ2-2; maybe TRBD2 (5 bases). The CDR3 runs to 15 residues. Germline V gene sequence: CDR1 SEHNR, CDR2 FQNEAQ (reference sequence). V shed 4 bases and J shed 6 bases, with 15 bases lying between them. The CDR3 protein is CASSSSLQRAGELFF. Written as DNA, the CDR3 is TGTGCCAGCAGCTCGAGCCTACAGAGGGCCGGGGAGCTGTTTTTT.